Sequencing of this T cell receptor beta chain was carried out in a study of blood T cell repertoires in COVID-19. Study summary: T cells, B-cell-depleted T cells, or PBMCs supplied cDNA or gDNA.

This clone was seen repeatedly, ten times or more. In the original processing: Estimated nucleated cell counts came from reference gene primer amplification. Here immunoSEQ multiplex PCR was the method, and the copy in TCRdb shows in-frame clones only, minus some. V and J calls and clone size are given by that table; D and trimming were obtained from the DNA. The sample holds about 150,000 clones, 83% seen once. One Seattle source followed patients from active infection through their disease course. The CDR3 length is 13 residues. V lost 7 bases and J lost 3, with 12 bases in between. Sequencing was carried out using peripheral blood. The rearrangement joins TRBV12-3 or TRBV12-4 to TRBJ1-1; D is possibly TRBD1 (6 bases). The clonotype originates from a woman aged 55-75 years with COVID-19, enrolled during active disease. CDR3 sequence: CASIVGQHTEAFF. DNA of the CDR3: TGTGCCAGCATCGTAGGACAGCACACTGAAGCTTTCTTT.